A selection of T cell receptor beta chains follows, all from one sample in a study of blood T cell repertoires in COVID-19. Repertoires were generated with immunoSEQ multiplex PCR, while TCRdb's copy carries only in-frame clones and drops some. The sample has about 88,000 clones; 87% are singletons. Sequencing used peripheral blood. The receptor source for this set is a male donor with acute or convalescent COVID-19. Both conserved end residues are part of each CDR3. Each record gives: V gene, J gene, clone size, CDR3 length, D gene, CDR3 DNA, CDR3 protein. The D gene is left open where the match is weak. A row's size may be missing; if present it is once, few, many or a size class.

v_call: TRBV19; j_call: TRBJ2-7; clone_size: once; cdr3_length: 13; d_call: NA; cdr3_nt: TGTGCCAGTAGCGGAGACAGTAAATACGAGCAGTACTTC; cdr3_aa: CASSGDSKYEQYF
v_call: TRBV3-1/TRBV3-2; j_call: TRBJ2-7; clone_size: NA; cdr3_length: 14; d_call: NA; cdr3_nt: TGTGCCAGCAGCCCTTTGCGGGGGCTTAGCGAGCAGTACTTC; cdr3_aa: CASSPLRGLSEQYF
v_call: TRBV7-2; j_call: TRBJ1-4; clone_size: few; cdr3_length: 18; d_call: TRBD1; cdr3_nt: TGTGCCAGCAGCTTAAACCCTCCTGACAGGGGGCGTCGGCAAAAACTGTTTTTT; cdr3_aa: CASSLNPPDRGRRQKLFF
v_call: TRBV10-1; j_call: TRBJ2-7; clone_size: NA; cdr3_length: 14; d_call: NA; cdr3_nt: TGCGCCACCAACTCAATGAAAAAGGGGTACGAGCAGTACTTC; cdr3_aa: CATNSMKKGYEQYF
v_call: TRBV28; j_call: TRBJ2-3; clone_size: NA; cdr3_length: 15; d_call: TRBD1; cdr3_nt: TGTGCCACGGTGCCCGGGGACAGGGCTACAGATACGCAGTATTTT; cdr3_aa: CATVPGDRATDTQYF
v_call: TRBV5-5; j_call: TRBJ2-5; clone_size: NA; cdr3_length: 14; d_call: NA; cdr3_nt: TGTGCCAGCAGCTGGCAGGGAAGTCAAGAGACCCAGTACTTC; cdr3_aa: CASSWQGSQETQYF
v_call: TRBV7-8; j_call: TRBJ1-3; clone_size: NA; cdr3_length: 16; d_call: TRBD1; cdr3_nt: TGTGCCAGCAGCCGACGGGACAGGGGGTTGGGAAACACCATATATTTT; cdr3_aa: CASSRRDRGLGNTIYF
v_call: TRBV19; j_call: TRBJ2-5; clone_size: NA; cdr3_length: 16; d_call: NA; cdr3_nt: TGTGCCAGTAGTATAGACAGGGGATCCGCCTTGGAGACCCAGTACTTC; cdr3_aa: CASSIDRGSALETQYF
v_call: TRBV5-1; j_call: TRBJ1-6; clone_size: NA; cdr3_length: 16; d_call: TRBD1; cdr3_nt: TGCGCCAGCAGCTTGACCCCTGGACAGGAACGTACACCCCTCCACTTT; cdr3_aa: CASSLTPGQERTPLHF
v_call: TRBV3-1/TRBV3-2; j_call: TRBJ2-1; clone_size: once; cdr3_length: 15; d_call: TRBD2; cdr3_nt: TGTGCCAGCAGCCAAGATACTAGCGGGGTTTCTGAGCAGTTCTTC; cdr3_aa: CASSQDTSGVSEQFF
v_call: TRBV14; j_call: TRBJ2-7; clone_size: NA; cdr3_length: 21; d_call: TRBD2; cdr3_nt: TGTGCCAGCAGCCTCAGGGCGTTCGGGGGGGAAAGTCCCGGGGCCGACTACGAGCAGTACTTC; cdr3_aa: CASSLRAFGGESPGADYEQYF
v_call: TRBV12-5; j_call: TRBJ1-6; clone_size: NA; cdr3_length: 12; d_call: NA; cdr3_nt: TGTGCTAGTGGTTTCTCAGATTCACCCCTCCACTTT; cdr3_aa: CASGFSDSPLHF
v_call: TRBV13; j_call: TRBJ2-1; clone_size: few; cdr3_length: 17; d_call: TRBD1; cdr3_nt: TGTGCCAGCAGCCTACAGGGGGCGCCGCCAGGAAACAATGAGCAGTTCTTC; cdr3_aa: CASSLQGAPPGNNEQFF
v_call: TRBV27; j_call: TRBJ1-1; clone_size: NA; cdr3_length: 15; d_call: NA; cdr3_nt: TGTGCCAGCAGTACCCGAATGGCCGGAGGGACTGAAGCTTTCTTT; cdr3_aa: CASSTRMAGGTEAFF